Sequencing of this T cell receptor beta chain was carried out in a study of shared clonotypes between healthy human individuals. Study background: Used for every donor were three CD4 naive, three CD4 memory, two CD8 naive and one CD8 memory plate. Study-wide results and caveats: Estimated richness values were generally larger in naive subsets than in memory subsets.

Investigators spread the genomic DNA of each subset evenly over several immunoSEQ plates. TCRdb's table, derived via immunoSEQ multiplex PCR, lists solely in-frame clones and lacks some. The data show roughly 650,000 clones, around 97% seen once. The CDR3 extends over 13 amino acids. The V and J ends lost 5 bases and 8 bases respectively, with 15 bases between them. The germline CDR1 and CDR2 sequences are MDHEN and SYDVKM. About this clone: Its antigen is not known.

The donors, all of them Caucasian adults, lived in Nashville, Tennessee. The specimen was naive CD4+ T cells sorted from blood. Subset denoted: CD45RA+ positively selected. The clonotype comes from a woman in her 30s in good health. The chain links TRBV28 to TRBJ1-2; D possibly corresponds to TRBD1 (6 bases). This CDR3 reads CASSLDRLRGYTF. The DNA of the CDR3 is TGTGCCAGCAGTCTCGACAGGCTTCGGGGCTACACCTTC.